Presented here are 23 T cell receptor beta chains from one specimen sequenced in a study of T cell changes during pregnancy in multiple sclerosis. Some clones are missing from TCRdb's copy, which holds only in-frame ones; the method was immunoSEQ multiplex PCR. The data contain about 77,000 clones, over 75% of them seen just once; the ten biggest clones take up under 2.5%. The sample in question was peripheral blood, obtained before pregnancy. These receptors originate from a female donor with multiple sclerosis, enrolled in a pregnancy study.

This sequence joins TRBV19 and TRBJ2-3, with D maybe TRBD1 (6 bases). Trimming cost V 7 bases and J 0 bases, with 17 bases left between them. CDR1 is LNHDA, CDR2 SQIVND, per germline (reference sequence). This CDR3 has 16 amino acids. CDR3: CASNSFGQTSTDTQYF. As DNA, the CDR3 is TGTGCCAGTAATAGTTTTGGACAGACTAGCACAGATACGCAGTATTTT. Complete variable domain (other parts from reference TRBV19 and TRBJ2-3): DGGITQSPKYLFRKEGQNVTLSCEQNLNHDAMYWYRQDPGQGLRLIYYSQIVNDFQKGDIAEGYSVSREKKESFPLTVTSAQKNPTAFYLCASNSFGQTSTDTQYFGPGTRLTVL.

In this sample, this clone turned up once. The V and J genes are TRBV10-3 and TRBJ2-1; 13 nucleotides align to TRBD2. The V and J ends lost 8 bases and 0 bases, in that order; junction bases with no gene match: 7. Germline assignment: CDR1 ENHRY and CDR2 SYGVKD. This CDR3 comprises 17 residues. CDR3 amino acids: CAIGPTSGGPSYNEQFF. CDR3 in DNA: TGTGCCATCGGCCCGACTAGCGGGGGGCCCTCCTACAATGAGCAGTTCTTC.

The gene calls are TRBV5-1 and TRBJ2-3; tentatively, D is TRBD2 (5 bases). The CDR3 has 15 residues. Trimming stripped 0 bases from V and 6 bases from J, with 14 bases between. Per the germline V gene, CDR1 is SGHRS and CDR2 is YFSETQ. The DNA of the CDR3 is TGCGCCAGCAGCTTGGGAGGGTCTTTTGGGGATACGCAGTATTTT. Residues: CASSLGGSFGDTQYF.

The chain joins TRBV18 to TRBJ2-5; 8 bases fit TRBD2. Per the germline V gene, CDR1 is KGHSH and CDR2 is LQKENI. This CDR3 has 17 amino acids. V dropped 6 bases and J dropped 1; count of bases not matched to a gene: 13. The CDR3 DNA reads TGTGCCAGCTCTCCGAGGGGCCCGGGAGGGGGCCAAGAGACCCAGTACTTC. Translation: CASSPRGPGGGQETQYF. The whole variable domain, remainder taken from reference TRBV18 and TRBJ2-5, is NAGVMQNPRHLVRRRGQEARLRCSPMKGHSHVYWYRQLPEEGLKFMVYLQKENIIDESGMPKERFSAEFPKEGPSILRIQQVVRGDSAAYFCASSPRGPGGGQETQYFGPGTRLLVL.

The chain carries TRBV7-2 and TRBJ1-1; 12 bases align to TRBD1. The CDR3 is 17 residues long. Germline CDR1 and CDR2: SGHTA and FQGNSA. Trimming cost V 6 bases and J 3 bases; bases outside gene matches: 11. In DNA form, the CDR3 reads TGTGCCAGCAGGCGGGACAGGGGGCTGTTAGGGGACACTGAAGCTTTCTTT. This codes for CASRRDRGLLGDTEAFF.

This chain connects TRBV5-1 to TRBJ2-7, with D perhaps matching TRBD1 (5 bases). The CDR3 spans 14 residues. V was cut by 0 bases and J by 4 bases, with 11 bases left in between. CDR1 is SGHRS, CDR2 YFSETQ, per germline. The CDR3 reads CASSLEGYGYEQYF. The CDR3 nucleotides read TGCGCCAGCAGCTTGGAGGGGTATGGATACGAGCAGTACTTC.

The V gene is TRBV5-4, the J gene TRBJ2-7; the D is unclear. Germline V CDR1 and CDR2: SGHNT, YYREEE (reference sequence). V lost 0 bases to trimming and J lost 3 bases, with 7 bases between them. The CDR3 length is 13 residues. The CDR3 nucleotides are TGTGCCAGCAGCTTGGACAGCTTCTACGAGCAGTACTTC. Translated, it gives CASSLDSFYEQYF.

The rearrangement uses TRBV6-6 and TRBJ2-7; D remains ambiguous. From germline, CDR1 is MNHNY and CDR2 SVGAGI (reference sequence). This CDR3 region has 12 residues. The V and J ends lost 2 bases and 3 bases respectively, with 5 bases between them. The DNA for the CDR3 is TGTGCCAGCAGTTACACTAACTACGAGCAGTACTTC. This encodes CASSYTNYEQYF.

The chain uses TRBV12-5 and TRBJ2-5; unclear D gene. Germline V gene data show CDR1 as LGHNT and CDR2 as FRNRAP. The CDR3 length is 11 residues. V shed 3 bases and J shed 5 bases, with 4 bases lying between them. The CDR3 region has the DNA TGTGCTAGTGGTTTCGGGGAGACCCAGTACTTC. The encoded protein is CASGFGETQYF.

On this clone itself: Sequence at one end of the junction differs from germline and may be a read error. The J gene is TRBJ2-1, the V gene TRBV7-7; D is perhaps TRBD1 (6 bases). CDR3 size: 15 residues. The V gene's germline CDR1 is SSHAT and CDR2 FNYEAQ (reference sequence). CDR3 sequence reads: CASSRGAGDYNEQFF. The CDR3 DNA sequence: TGTGCTAGCAGCCGCGGCGCAGGGGATTACAATGAGCAGTTCTTC.

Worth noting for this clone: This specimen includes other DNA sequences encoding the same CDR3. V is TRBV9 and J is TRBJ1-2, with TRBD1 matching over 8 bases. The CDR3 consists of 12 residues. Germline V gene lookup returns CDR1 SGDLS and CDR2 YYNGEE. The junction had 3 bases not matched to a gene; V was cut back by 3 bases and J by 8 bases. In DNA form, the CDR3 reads TGTGCCAGCAGCGCGACAGGGGTGGGCTACACCTTC. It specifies CASSATGVGYTF.

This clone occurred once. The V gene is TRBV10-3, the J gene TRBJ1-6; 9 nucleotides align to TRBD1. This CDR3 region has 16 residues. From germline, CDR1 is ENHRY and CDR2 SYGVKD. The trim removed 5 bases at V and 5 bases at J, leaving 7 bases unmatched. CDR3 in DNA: TGTGCCATCAGTAATACAGGGGGCCAGGATAATTCACCCCTCCACTTT. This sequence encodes CAISNTGGQDNSPLHF.

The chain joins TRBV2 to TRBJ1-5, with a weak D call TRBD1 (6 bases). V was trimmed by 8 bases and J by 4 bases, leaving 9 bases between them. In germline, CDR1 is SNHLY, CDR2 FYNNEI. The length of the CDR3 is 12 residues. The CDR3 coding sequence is TGTGCCAGCTCTGACAGGAATCAGCCCCAGCATTTT. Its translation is CASSDRNQPQHF.

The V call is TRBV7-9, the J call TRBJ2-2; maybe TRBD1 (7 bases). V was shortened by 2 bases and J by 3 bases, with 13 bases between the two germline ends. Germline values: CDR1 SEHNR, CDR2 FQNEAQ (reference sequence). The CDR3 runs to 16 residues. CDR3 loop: CASSLLGGQYTGELFF. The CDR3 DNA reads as TGTGCCAGCAGCTTACTCGGGGGACAGTACACCGGGGAGCTGTTTTTT.

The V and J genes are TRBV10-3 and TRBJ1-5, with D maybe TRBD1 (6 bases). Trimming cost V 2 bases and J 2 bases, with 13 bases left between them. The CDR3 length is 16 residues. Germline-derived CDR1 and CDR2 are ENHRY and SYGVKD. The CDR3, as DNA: TGTGCCATCAGTGAGAGGGGGGGGGTCGGCAATCAGCCCCAGCATTTT. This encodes CAISERGGVGNQPQHF.

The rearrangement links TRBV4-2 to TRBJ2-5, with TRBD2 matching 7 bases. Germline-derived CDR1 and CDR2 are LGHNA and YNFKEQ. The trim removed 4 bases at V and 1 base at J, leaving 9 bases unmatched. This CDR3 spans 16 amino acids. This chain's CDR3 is CASSRGEGRVQETQYF. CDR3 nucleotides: TGTGCCAGCAGCCGAGGGGAGGGCAGGGTCCAAGAGACCCAGTACTTC.

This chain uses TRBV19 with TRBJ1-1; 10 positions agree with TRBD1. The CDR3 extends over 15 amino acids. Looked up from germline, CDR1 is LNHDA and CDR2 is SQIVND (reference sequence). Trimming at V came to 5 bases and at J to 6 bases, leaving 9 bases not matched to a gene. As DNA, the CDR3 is TGTGCCAGTAGTGACGGGACAGGGGTCGGAGCTGAAGCTTTCTTT. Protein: CASSDGTGVGAEAFF.

The CDR3 protein is CASSAPRPGGALGDGYTF. The CDR3 DNA is TGTGCCAGCTCAGCCCCCCGCCCAGGGGGCGCATTAGGGGATGGCTACACCTTC. This sequence joins TRBV18 and TRBJ1-2, with 8 bases lining up with TRBD1. CDR3 length: 18 amino acids. Per the germline V gene, CDR1 is KGHSH and CDR2 is LQKENI. V was pared by 5 bases and J by 6 bases, with 20 bases of the junction left unmatched.

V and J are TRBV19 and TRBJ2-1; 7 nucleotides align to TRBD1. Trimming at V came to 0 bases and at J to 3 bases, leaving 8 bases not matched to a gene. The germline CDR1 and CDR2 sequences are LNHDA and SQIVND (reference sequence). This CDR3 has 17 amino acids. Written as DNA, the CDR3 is TGTGCCAGTAGTATAGATCTGGGGCAGGGGGTCTACAATGAGCAGTTCTTC. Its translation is CASSIDLGQGVYNEQFF.

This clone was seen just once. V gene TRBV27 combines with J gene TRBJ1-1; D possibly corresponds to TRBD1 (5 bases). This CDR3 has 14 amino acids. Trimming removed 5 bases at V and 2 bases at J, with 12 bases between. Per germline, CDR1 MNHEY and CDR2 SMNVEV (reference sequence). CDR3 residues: CASSLDRGNTEAFF. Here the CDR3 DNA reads TGTGCCAGCAGTCTAGATAGGGGTAACACTGAAGCTTTCTTT.

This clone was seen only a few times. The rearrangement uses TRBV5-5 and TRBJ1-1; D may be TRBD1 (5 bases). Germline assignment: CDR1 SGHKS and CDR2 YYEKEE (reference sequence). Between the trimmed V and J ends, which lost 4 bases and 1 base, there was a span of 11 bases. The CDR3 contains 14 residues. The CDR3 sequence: CASSRGTGNTEAFF. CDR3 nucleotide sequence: TGTGCCAGCAGCCGGGGGACGGGGAACACTGAAGCTTTCTTT.

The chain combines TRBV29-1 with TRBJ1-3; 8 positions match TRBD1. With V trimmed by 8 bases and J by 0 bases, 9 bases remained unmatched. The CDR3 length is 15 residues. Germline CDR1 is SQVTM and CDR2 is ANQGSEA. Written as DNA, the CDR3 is TGCAGCCCACACCGACAGGGGATCTCTGGAAACACCATATATTTT. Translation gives CSPHRQGISGNTIYF.

CDR3 coding DNA: TGTGCCAGCAGGACCCGGGACAGGGGGCGCTTTGGGTATGGCTACACCTTC. It translates to CASRTRDRGRFGYGYTF. This sequence joins TRBV27 and TRBJ1-2; 12 bases map to TRBD1. Germline-derived CDR1 and CDR2 are MNHEY and SMNVEV (reference sequence). After removal of 6 bases from V and 5 bases from J, the junction contained 13 bases not matched to a gene. The CDR3 runs 17 residues.